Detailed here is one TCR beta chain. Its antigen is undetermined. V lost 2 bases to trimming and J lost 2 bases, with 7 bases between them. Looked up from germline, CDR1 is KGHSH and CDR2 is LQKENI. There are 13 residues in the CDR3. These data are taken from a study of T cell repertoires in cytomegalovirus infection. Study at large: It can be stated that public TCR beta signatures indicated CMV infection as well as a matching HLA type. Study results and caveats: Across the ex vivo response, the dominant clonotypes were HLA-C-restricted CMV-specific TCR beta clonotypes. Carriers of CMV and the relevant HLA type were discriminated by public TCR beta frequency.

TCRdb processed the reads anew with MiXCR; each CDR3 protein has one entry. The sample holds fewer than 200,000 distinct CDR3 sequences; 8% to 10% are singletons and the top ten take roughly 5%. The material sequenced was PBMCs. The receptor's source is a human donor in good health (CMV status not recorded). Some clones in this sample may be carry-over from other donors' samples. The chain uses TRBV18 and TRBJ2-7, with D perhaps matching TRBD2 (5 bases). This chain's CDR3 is CASSPEGTYEQYF. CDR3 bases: TGTGCCAGCTCACCAGAGGGCACCTACGAGCAGTACTTC.